This TCR beta chain stems from a study of T-cell reconstitution after alpha-beta-depleted transplantation in children. The TCRbeta library incorporated unique molecular identifiers. TCRdb independently ran MiXCR on the PCR reads; one entry per CDR3 protein. The table includes several thousand distinct CDR3 sequences, more than 11% detected once. Study outcomes and limitations: Counts and diversity of T cells one year after transplant came mostly from newly produced T cells. Where alpha-beta T cells came from about two months after transplant was reportedly several hundred expanded graft clones.

About this clonotype: The antigen is not known.

This CDR3 contains 16 residues. The germline gives CDR1 DFQATT, CDR2 SNEGSKA (reference sequence). V was trimmed by 6 bases and J by 5 bases, leaving 23 bases between them. The TCR comes from a male patient between 5 and 17 years old who had a stem cell transplant for acute lymphoblastic leukemia, so the T cells may come from the graft donor. Sequencing used PBMCs, mostly from graft donor cells, obtained 60 days after TCRalphabeta/CD19-depleted stem cell transplant. The J gene is TRBJ2-1, the V gene TRBV20-1; perhaps D is TRBD1 or TRBD2 (5 bases each). CDR3 in amino acids: CSAGASFGGADNEQFF. The CDR3 bases are TGCAGTGCCGGGGCGTCTTTTGGGGGAGCGGACAATGAGCAGTTCTTC.